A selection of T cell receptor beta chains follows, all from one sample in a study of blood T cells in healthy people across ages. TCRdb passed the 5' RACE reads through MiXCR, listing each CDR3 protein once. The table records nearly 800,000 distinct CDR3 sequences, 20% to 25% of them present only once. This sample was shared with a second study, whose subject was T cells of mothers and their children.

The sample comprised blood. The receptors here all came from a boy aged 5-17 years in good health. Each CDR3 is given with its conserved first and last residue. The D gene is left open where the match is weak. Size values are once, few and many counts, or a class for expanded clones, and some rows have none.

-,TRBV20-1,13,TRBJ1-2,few,TGCAGTGCTAGAAATCAGGGGAGTGGAGGCTACACCTTC,CSARNQGSGGYTF
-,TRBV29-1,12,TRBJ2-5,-,TGCAGCGTTGACGGGGGCGTAGAGACCCAGTACTTC,CSVDGGVETQYF
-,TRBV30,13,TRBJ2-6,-,TGTGCCTGGAGTTACTCTGGGGCCAACGTCCTGACTTTC,CAWSYSGANVLTF
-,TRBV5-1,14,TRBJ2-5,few,TGCGCCAGCAGCTTAAGAGACTACCGGGAGACCCAGTACTTC,CASSLRDYRETQYF
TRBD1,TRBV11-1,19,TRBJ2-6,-,TGTGCCAGCAGCTTACGCGCGGGACAGGGGTTCGCTGGGGCCAACGTCCTGACTTTC,CASSLRAGQGFAGANVLTF
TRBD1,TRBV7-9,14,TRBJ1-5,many,TGTGCCAGCAGCTCTGGACAGGGGAATCAGCCCCAGCATTTT,CASSSGQGNQPQHF
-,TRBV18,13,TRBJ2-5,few,TGTGCCAGCTCACCTCTTCCCTCGGAGACCCAGTACTTC,CASSPLPSETQYF
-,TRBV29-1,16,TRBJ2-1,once,TGCAGCGTTGTTTACACTGGTAGGAGCTCCTACAATGAGCAGTTCTTC,CSVVYTGRSSYNEQFF
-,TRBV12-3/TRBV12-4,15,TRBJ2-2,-,TGTGCCAGCCTACTGCATGGGGCCCCAGTGGGGGAGCTGTTTTTT,CASLLHGAPVGELFF
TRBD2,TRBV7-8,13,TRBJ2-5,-,TGTGCCACGGGACTAGCATCGGAAGAGACCCAGTACTTC,CATGLASEETQYF
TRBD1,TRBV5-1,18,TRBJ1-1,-,TGCGCCAGCAGCTTGGGACCTAAAACAGGGGACATGAACACTGAAGCTTTCTTT,CASSLGPKTGDMNTEAFF
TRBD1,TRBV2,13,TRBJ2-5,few,TGTGCCAGCCTTGGGGACAGGGGGGAGACCCAGTACTTC,CASLGDRGETQYF
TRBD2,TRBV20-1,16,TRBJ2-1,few,TGCAGTGCTAGGACGACTAGCGGGGTAACCTACAATGAGCAGTTCTTC,CSARTTSGVTYNEQFF
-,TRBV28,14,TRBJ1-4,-,TGTGCCAGCAGGCCCCCACGACAACGGGAAAAACTGTTTTTT,CASRPPRQREKLFF
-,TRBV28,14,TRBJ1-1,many,TGTGCCAGCACCCCGAGGTTGGGAAACACTGAAGCTTTCTTT,CASTPRLGNTEAFF